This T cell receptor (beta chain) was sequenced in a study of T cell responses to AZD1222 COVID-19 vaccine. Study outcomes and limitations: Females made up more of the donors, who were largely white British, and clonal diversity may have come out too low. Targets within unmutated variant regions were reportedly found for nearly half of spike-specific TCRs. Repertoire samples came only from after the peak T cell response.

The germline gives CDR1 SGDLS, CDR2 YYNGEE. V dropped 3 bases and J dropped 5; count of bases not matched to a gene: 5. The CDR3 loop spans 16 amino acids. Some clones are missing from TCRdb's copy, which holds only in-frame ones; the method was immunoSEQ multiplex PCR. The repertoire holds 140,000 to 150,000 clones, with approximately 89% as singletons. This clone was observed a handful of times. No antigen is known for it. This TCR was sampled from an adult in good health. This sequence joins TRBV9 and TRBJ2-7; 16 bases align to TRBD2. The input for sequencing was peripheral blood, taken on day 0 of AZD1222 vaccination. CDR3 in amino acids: CASSAGTSGGVHEQYF. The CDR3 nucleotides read TGTGCCAGCAGCGCCGGGACTAGCGGGGGGGTCCACGAGCAGTACTTC.